These 28 T cell receptor beta chains originate from one sample sequenced in a study of cytomegalovirus exposure and HLA in healthy donors. PCR amplification relied on 60 Vbeta primers (plus 13 Jbeta primers). The table came from immunoSEQ multiplex PCR; TCRdb's copy has only in-frame clones and leaves some out. This sample has some 130,000 clones, with roughly 85% found just once. What was sequenced was PBMCs. All receptors derive from a man in his forties or fifties in good health and CMV-seronegative.

The CDR3 sequence: CASSPPGLAGGQDEQFF. In DNA, the CDR3 is TGTGCCAGCTCACCGCCGGGACTAGCGGGGGGGCAAGATGAGCAGTTCTTC. This chain joins TRBV18 and TRBJ2-1, with 16 bases that match TRBD2. This CDR3 has 17 amino acids. V gave up 3 bases and J gave up 8 bases; unmatched junction bases: 7. Germline assignment: CDR1 KGHSH and CDR2 LQKENI.

Note on this clone: Other DNA sequences in this sample translate to the same CDR3. The V gene is TRBV19, the J gene TRBJ2-7, with 7 bases identical to TRBD1. This CDR3 has 15 amino acids. The V segment lost 3 bases and the J segment 0 bases; nucleotides outside the gene matches: 5. Germline lookup yields CDR1 LNHDA and CDR2 SQIVND (reference sequence). The CDR3 DNA reads TGTGCCAGTAGTATTTTCGGGACAGACTCCTACGAGCAGTACTTC. It encodes CASSIFGTDSYEQYF.

The chain couples TRBV7-9 to TRBJ2-1; TRBD2 agrees at 13 bases. The CDR3 sequence is 15 residues long. With 5 bases clipped from V and 6 bases from J, the junction kept 4 bases outside the gene matches. CDR1 SEHNR and CDR2 FQNEAQ come from the germline V gene (reference sequence). Here the CDR3 DNA reads TGTGCCAGCAGCCGAACTAGCGGGGGGGCCAATGAGCAGTTCTTC. Protein product: CASSRTSGGANEQFF.

This clone was found a few times. The rearrangement joins TRBV2 to TRBJ2-1, with 11 nucleotides matching TRBD2. Germline lookup yields CDR1 SNHLY and CDR2 FYNNEI. With 4 bases clipped from V and 4 bases from J, the junction kept 9 bases outside the gene matches. The CDR3 runs to 17 residues. DNA for the CDR3: TGTGCCAGCAGTGTCACTAGCGGGGGTTGGGAATACAATGAGCAGTTCTTC. It codes for CASSVTSGGWEYNEQFF.

The CDR3 sequence: CASSFFPGQGDQPQHF. The CDR3 DNA follows: TGTGCCAGCAGCTTCTTCCCGGGACAGGGTGATCAGCCCCAGCATTTT. This chain joins TRBV7-8 and TRBJ1-5; 9 bases fit TRBD1. This CDR3 contains 16 residues. The V gene's germline CDR1 is SGHVS and CDR2 FQNEAQ. Unmatched junction bases numbered 8, after V lost 3 bases and J lost 5 bases.

This chain connects TRBV7-9 to TRBJ1-3, with D possibly matching TRBD1 (5 bases). The CDR3 has 16 amino acids. The germline V gene encodes CDR1 SEHNR and CDR2 FQNEAQ (reference sequence). The V end lost 4 bases, the J end lost 0 bases, and 13 bases lay between the germline ends. For the CDR3, the DNA is TGTGCCAGCAGCTCCGCTCTCACAGGCTCTGGAAACACCATATATTTT. Its translation: CASSSALTGSGNTIYF.

This chain links TRBV29-1 with TRBJ2-1; D gene unclear. Trimming removed 6 bases at V and 0 bases at J, with 9 bases between. The CDR3 extends over 13 amino acids. Germline V lookup: CDR1 SQVTM, CDR2 ANQGSEA. The DNA of the CDR3 is TGCAGCGTCCTGGAGAGCTCCTACAATGAGCAGTTCTTC. This gives the protein CSVLESSYNEQFF.

The chain joins TRBV19 to TRBJ2-5; 14 nucleotides line up with TRBD2. The CDR3 spans 16 residues. Germline V CDR1 and CDR2: LNHDA, SQIVND (reference sequence). The V gene end was trimmed by 4 bases and the J gene end by 4 bases; junction bases not matched to a gene: 5. CDR3 nucleotides: TGTGCCAGTAGTAGGACGGGACTAGCGGGAGTAGAGACCCAGTACTTC. It specifies CASSRTGLAGVETQYF.

V is TRBV18 and J is TRBJ1-3, with D possibly being TRBD1 (6 bases). V was cut by 0 bases and J by 4 bases, with 13 bases left in between. CDR1 KGHSH and CDR2 LQKENI come from the germline V gene. The CDR3 contains 16 residues. The DNA of the CDR3 is TGTGCCAGCTCACCACCAAGCAGGGGTGAAGGAAACACCATATATTTT. This gives the protein CASSPPSRGEGNTIYF.

The CDR3 region is CASSFFGTRGYNEQFF. In nucleotides, the CDR3 is TGTGCCAGCAGTTTCTTCGGGACAAGGGGATACAATGAGCAGTTCTTC. The chain couples TRBV5-6 to TRBJ2-1; tentative D call: TRBD1 (6 bases). Trimming stripped 5 bases from V and 4 bases from J, with 19 bases between. The CDR3 consists of 16 residues. CDR1 is SGHDT and CDR2 is YYEEEE in the germline V gene.

The CDR3 sequence is CASSHPPGVNSPLHF. For the CDR3, the DNA is TGTGCCAGCAGTCACCCACCGGGAGTTAATTCACCCCTCCACTTT. The rearrangement uses TRBV6-5 and TRBJ1-6, with D hard to call. The length of the CDR3 is 15 residues. Germline V gene sequence: CDR1 MNHEY, CDR2 SVGAGI. V was shortened by 5 bases and J by 6 bases, with 14 bases between the two germline ends.

The chain recombines TRBV7-3 with TRBJ2-1; 9 bases fit TRBD2. CDR3 length: 15 amino acids. Germline V gene lookup returns CDR1 SGHTA and CDR2 FQGTGA. The ends lost 5 bases at V and 4 bases at J; junction bases unmatched: 6. In DNA, the CDR3 is TGTGCCAGCAGCCTTAGCGGGAGTATGTACAATGAGCAGTTCTTC. Amino acid sequence: CASSLSGSMYNEQFF. Full variable domain (remainder filled in from reference TRBV7-3 and TRBJ2-1): GAGVSQTPSNKVTEKGKYVELRCDPISGHTALYWYRQSLGQGPEFLIYFQGTGAADDSGLPNDRFFAVRPEGSVSTLKIQRTERGDSAVYLCASSLSGSMYNEQFFGPGTRLTVL.

CDR3 loop: CAWSSSSYEQYF. The CDR3 nucleotides are TGTGCCTGGAGTTCCAGCTCCTACGAGCAGTACTTC. The chain links TRBV30 to TRBJ2-7; D not resolved. This CDR3 spans 12 amino acids. Trimming shortened V by 2 bases and J by 0 bases, and 5 bases separated the two germline ends. Germline loops: CDR1 GTSNPN, CDR2 SVGIG (reference sequence).

This chain links TRBV27 with TRBJ1-2; TRBD1 agrees at 9 bases. This CDR3 region has 16 residues. The germline V gene has CDR1 MNHEY and CDR2 SMNVEV (reference sequence). Unmatched junction bases numbered 5, after V lost 0 bases and J lost 3 bases. CDR3 coding DNA: TGTGCCAGCAGTTTATCTCAACAGGGGGCCGACTATGGCTACACCTTC. Encoded protein: CASSLSQQGADYGYTF.

The chain's CDR3 is CASSLSRLVVAQYF. The CDR3 DNA reads as TGTGCCAGCAGTTTATCCAGACTAGTTGTCGCGCAGTATTTT. This chain uses TRBV28 with TRBJ2-3; D might be TRBD2 (6 bases). Germline V gene data show CDR1 as MDHEN and CDR2 as SYDVKM. Trimming left V 1 base short and J 10 bases short, with 15 bases between. CDR3 length equals 14 residues.

The chain couples TRBV9 to TRBJ2-3, with 9 bases aligning to TRBD2. Germline V gene lookup returns CDR1 SGDLS and CDR2 YYNGEE. The CDR3 is made up of 15 amino acids. J gave up 5 bases and V 3 bases, and 7 bases lay outside the gene matches. The CDR3 region is CASSDDSGSVDTQYF. The CDR3 DNA is TGTGCCAGCAGCGACGATAGCGGGAGTGTAGATACGCAGTATTTT. The variable domain in full, with the rest retrieved from reference TRBV9 and TRBJ2-3, is DSGVTQTPKHLITATGQRVTLRCSPRSGDLSVYWYQQSLDQGLQFLIQYYNGEERAKGNILERFSAQQFPDLHSELNLSSLELGDSALYFCASSDDSGSVDTQYFGPGTRLTVL.

The J gene is TRBJ1-6, the V gene TRBV28; a possible D gene is TRBD1 (5 bases). Per the germline V gene, CDR1 is MDHEN and CDR2 is SYDVKM. The CDR3 totals 12 residues. Trimming left V 6 bases short and J 7 bases short, with 7 bases between. CDR3 sequence (DNA): TGTGCCAGCAGACGGACAAATTCACCCCTCCACTTT. Protein sequence: CASRRTNSPLHF.

The chain employs TRBV11-2 and TRBJ2-5; 9 nucleotides line up with TRBD2. The CDR3 consists of 15 residues. V trimming: 5 bases; J trimming: 0 bases; junction bases outside the gene matches: 4. CDR1 and CDR2 from the germline V gene are SGHAT and FQNNGV. In DNA form, the CDR3 reads TGTGCCAGCAGCGCCAGCGGGAGGTACCAAGAGACCCAGTACTTC. It is translated as CASSASGRYQETQYF.

This sequence joins TRBV7-8 and TRBJ1-6; D remains unclear. The CDR3 totals 17 residues. V dropped 5 bases and J dropped 9 bases, with 23 bases sitting between them. The germline CDR1 and CDR2 sequences are SGHVS and FQNEAQ. Written as DNA, the CDR3 is TGTGCCAGCAGCGTCAAAAGGGAGGGTTTTTTGGGTTCACCCCTCCACTTT. Translating gives CASSVKREGFLGSPLHF.

The rearrangement links TRBV7-3 to TRBJ2-2, with TRBD1 identical over 8 bases. CDR1 and CDR2 (germline): SGHTA, FQGTGA. The V and J ends lost 5 bases and 5 bases, in that order; junction bases with no gene match: 13. This CDR3 region has 17 residues. This chain's CDR3 is CASSKSGQVRGTGELFF. CDR3 sequence (DNA): TGTGCCAGCAGCAAATCGGGACAGGTTCGTGGGACCGGGGAGCTGTTTTTT.

The rearrangement links TRBV5-4 to TRBJ2-5; the D gene is possibly TRBD2 (6 bases). The J call could be wrong; TRBJ2-7 is a better fit for the DNA end. The CDR3 consists of 13 residues. Germline lookup yields CDR1 SGHNT and CDR2 YYREEE (reference sequence). CDR3 bases: TGTGCCAGCAGCTTGGGGGGGGTGAGCGAGCAGTACTTC. Translated, it gives CASSLGGVSEQYF.

This clone was seen only a few times. This chain connects TRBV10-1 to TRBJ2-1; 8 bases match TRBD2. The CDR3 loop spans 16 amino acids. From germline, CDR1 is WNHNN and CDR2 SYGVQD (reference sequence). V lost 3 bases and J lost 6; bases outside the gene matches: 10. CDR3 bases: TGCGCCAGCAGTGAATCAGACGGGAGGGCCGGCAATGAGCAGTTCTTC. This translates into CASSESDGRAGNEQFF.

V usage is TRBV6-6 and J usage is TRBJ2-1; the match to TRBD1 covers 7 bases. This CDR3 comprises 15 residues. Trimming cost V 7 bases and J 2 bases; bases outside gene matches: 8. CDR1 MNHNY and CDR2 SVGAGI come from the germline V gene (reference sequence). The chain's CDR3 is CASTISGTAYNEQFF. Here the CDR3 DNA reads TGTGCCAGCACCATCTCCGGGACAGCCTACAATGAGCAGTTCTTC.

The chain joins TRBV7-9 to TRBJ2-3; 9 positions match TRBD2. The germline gives CDR1 SEHNR, CDR2 FQNEAQ (reference sequence). V trimming: 0 bases; J trimming: 4 bases; junction bases outside the gene matches: 5. The CDR3 spans 16 residues. The CDR3: CASSLAGLAGADTQYF. In DNA, the CDR3 is TGTGCCAGCAGCTTAGCGGGATTAGCGGGGGCAGATACGCAGTATTTT.

The rearrangement links TRBV18 to TRBJ1-5; 9 bases are shared with TRBD1. With 3 bases clipped from V and 7 bases from J, the junction kept 4 bases outside the gene matches. This CDR3 spans 14 amino acids. The germline CDR1 and CDR2 sequences are KGHSH and LQKENI. The CDR3 sequence: CASSPLDRGQPQHF. CDR3 DNA: TGTGCCAGCTCACCTCTGGACAGGGGCCAGCCCCAGCATTTT.

The CDR3 DNA is TGTGCCAGCAGCATTAGCGGGGACTACAATGAGCAGTTCTTC. Protein sequence: CASSISGDYNEQFF. The rearrangement uses TRBV27 and TRBJ2-1; 8 nucleotides agree with TRBD2. CDR1 and CDR2 (germline): MNHEY, SMNVEV (reference sequence). Germline trimming cut 6 bases from V and 3 bases from J; bases unmatched to any gene: 4. The CDR3 runs to 14 residues.

The V gene is TRBV6-5, the J gene TRBJ2-7; tentatively, D is TRBD2 (7 bases). Trimming left V 6 bases short and J 2 bases short, with 14 bases between. The CDR3 length is 14 residues. In germline, CDR1 is MNHEY, CDR2 SVGAGI. Here the CDR3 reads CASRRGGEAYEQYF. The CDR3 coding sequence is TGTGCCAGCAGGAGGGGGGGGGAGGCCTACGAGCAGTACTTC.

This clone showed up just a few times. V and J are TRBV7-9 and TRBJ2-6, with 8 nucleotides matching TRBD1. The trim removed 5 bases at V and 9 bases at J, leaving 3 bases unmatched. The CDR3 consists of 13 residues. Per the germline V gene, CDR1 is SEHNR and CDR2 is FQNEAQ (reference sequence). The chain's CDR3 is CASSRTGNNVLTF. The CDR3 bases are TGTGCCAGCAGCAGGACAGGGAACAACGTCCTGACTTTC.